Below, 14 T cell receptor beta chains from the same sample are listed, as sequenced in a study of blood T cells in healthy people across ages. Primers used in a second PCR of about 7 to 12 cycles were a sample-barcoded 5' primer and a J-beta primer mix. TCRdb re-called the 5' RACE reads with MiXCR, one entry per CDR3 protein. The sample carries approximately 810,000 distinct CDR3 sequences, under 35% recorded once. The sequenced material came from blood. These receptors were taken from a woman at least 80 years old in good health.

Note on this clonotype: A single base separates this from a much larger clone, so it may be a read error. The chain is built from TRBV4-3 and TRBJ2-1; 7 nucleotides line up with TRBD2. The CDR3 is made up of 14 amino acids. Germline-derived CDR1 and CDR2 are LGHNA and YSLEER. Trimming at V came to 1 base and at J to 13 bases, leaving 10 bases not matched to a gene. Here the CDR3 DNA reads TGCGCCAGCAGCCAAGGGGGGAGGGAAGAGACCCAGTTCTTC. Protein sequence: CASSQGGREETQFF.

This clonotype turned up a few times. The genes are TRBV9 and TRBJ2-2; 8 bases match TRBD1. The length of the CDR3 is 16 residues. J was trimmed by 4 bases and V by 3 bases; bases with no gene match: 8. The germline CDR1 and CDR2 sequences are SGDLS and YYNGEE. CDR3 bases: TGTGCCAGCAGCGCAACCGGACAGGGTCCCACCGGGGAGCTGTTTTTT. This encodes CASSATGQGPTGELFF.

This clonotype was counted many times. The V call is TRBV7-2, the J call TRBJ1-5, with D perhaps TRBD1 (6 bases). V was trimmed by 3 bases and J by 0 bases, leaving 15 bases between them. Germline V gives CDR1 SGHTA, CDR2 FQGNSA. CDR3 length: 17 residues. In DNA, the CDR3 is TGTGCCAGCAGCTTTTCAGGGGCCCGCCTTAGCAATCAGCCCCAGCATTTT. Amino acids: CASSFSGARLSNQPQHF.

The chain recombines TRBV6-1 with TRBJ1-2; D is unresolved. CDR1 is MNHNS, CDR2 SASEGT, per germline. CDR3 length: 14 amino acids. V was cut by 4 bases and J by 3 bases, with 12 bases left in between. CDR3 sequence (DNA): TGTGCCAGCAGTGTTGGGGATTGGGACTATGGCTACACCTTC. It translates to CASSVGDWDYGYTF.

Ten or more counts support this clonotype. The chain has TRBV6-5 and TRBJ2-7; 10 nucleotides line up with TRBD1. The CDR3 spans 15 residues. The trim removed 6 bases at V and 6 bases at J, leaving 11 bases unmatched. The germline V gene encodes CDR1 MNHEY and CDR2 SVGAGI. CDR3 in DNA: TGTGCCAGCAGCAACTCCGGGACAGGGGTCCTCGAGCAGTACTTC. Its protein product is CASSNSGTGVLEQYF.

This clonotype has at least ten counts. This chain joins TRBV21-1 and TRBJ2-7; whether TRBD1, the table's D call, matches the DNA was not checked. TRBV21-1 counts as a pseudogene. CDR3 length: 15 amino acids. CDR3 sequence (DNA): TGTGCCAGCAGCAAAGGGGACAGGGACAACTACGAGCAGTACTTC. Protein sequence: CASSKGDRDNYEQYF.

This clonotype has more than one count but fewer than ten. CDR3 in DNA: TGTGCCAGCAGCGTAGGACAGGCCGCCTATGGCTACACCTTC. Translating it yields CASSVGQAAYGYTF. The chain has TRBV9 and TRBJ1-2; tentative D call: TRBD1 (6 bases). The germline V and J ends were trimmed by 0 bases and 4 bases, with 10 bases remaining between them. The CDR3 runs to 14 residues. Germline loops: CDR1 SGDLS, CDR2 YYNGEE.

The rearrangement joins TRBV4-3 to TRBJ1-3; the D gene is possibly TRBD1 (5 bases). The CDR3 has 15 amino acids. V was trimmed by 4 bases and J by 4 bases, leaving 14 bases between them. Per the germline V gene, CDR1 is LGHNA and CDR2 is YSLEER. The CDR3 is CASSRDRTLGNTIYF. CDR3 sequence (DNA): TGCGCCAGCAGCCGCGACAGAACTCTGGGAAACACCATATATTTT.

A remark on this clonotype: Its ends do not fully match the called genes, so a read error is possible. The V and J genes are TRBV19 and TRBJ2-3, with D unresolved. Germline loops: CDR1 LNHDA, CDR2 SQIVND (reference sequence). The CDR3 extends over 13 amino acids. The CDR3 DNA follows: TGTACCAGTAGTAGAGATGTGCGGGATACGCAGTATTTT. Protein sequence: CTSSRDVRDTQYF.

This clonotype was detected many times. Written as DNA, the CDR3 is TGCAGTGCTATGCCCGGGGCGGACAGCTACGAGCAGTACTTC. Its protein product is CSAMPGADSYEQYF. This sequence joins TRBV20-1 and TRBJ2-7; TRBD1 is a possible D gene (6 bases). The CDR3 totals 14 residues. V lost 4 bases and J 3 bases, leaving 16 bases between the germline ends. Germline-derived CDR1 and CDR2 are DFQATT and SNEGSKA (reference sequence).

Notes on this clonotype: A much more abundant neighbour one base away suggests this may be a read error. The V call is TRBV6-1, the J call TRBJ2-3, with D possibly matching TRBD1 (6 bases). The CDR3 contains 15 residues. Germline CDR1 and CDR2: MNHNS and SASEGT. CDR3 nucleotide sequence: TGTGTCAGCAGGGGTGGTGGGTCCGGCCCAGATACGCAGTATTTT. Translated, it gives CVSRGGGSGPDTQYF.

This clonotype was picked up many times. The chain couples TRBV27 to TRBJ1-6; D remains unclear. This CDR3 contains 16 residues. Between the trimmed V and J ends, which lost 6 bases and 5 bases, there was a span of 17 bases. Germline CDR1 MNHEY, CDR2 SMNVEV (reference sequence). The CDR3 protein is CASRERWGQNNSPLHF. The CDR3 coding sequence is TGTGCCAGCAGGGAAAGGTGGGGTCAGAATAATTCACCCCTCCACTTT.

This clonotype has just a few counts. A much larger clone is a single base away; this may be a read error. V gene TRBV4-3 combines with J gene TRBJ2-6, with D possibly matching TRBD2 (8 bases). V was cut by 0 bases and J by 0 bases, with 15 bases left in between. CDR1 is LGHNA and CDR2 is YSLEER in the germline V gene. The CDR3 is 19 amino acids. In DNA form, the CDR3 reads TGCGCCAGCAGCCAAGATCTACAGGGGACTAGCTCTGGGGCCAACGTCCTGACTTTC. Translating gives CASSQDLQGTSSGANVLTF.

This clonotype was seen many times. V and J are TRBV10-2 and TRBJ2-5, with D perhaps assigned TRBD1 or TRBD2 (5 bases each). Germline CDR1 and CDR2: WSHSY and SAAADI. The length of the CDR3 is 14 residues. The V gene lost 4 bases and the J gene lost 1 base, with 10 bases spanning the gap. The CDR3 reads CASSAGPSQETQYF. The CDR3 region has the DNA TGCGCCAGCAGTGCGGGACCATCCCAAGAGACCCAGTACTTC.